The rows below give T cell receptor beta chains drawn from one sample of a study of T cell responses to AZD1222 COVID-19 vaccine. Only in-frame clones appear in the TCRdb table, and some are missing; sequencing was by immunoSEQ multiplex PCR. Of roughly 180,000 clones detected, about 90% appear once; the ten largest clones hold 1.5% to 2.5%. Sequenced here: peripheral blood, sampled 28 days after the second AZD1222 dose. The receptors come from an adult who received the AZD1222 COVID-19 vaccine. The CDR3 runs from the conserved cysteine through the conserved F or W. D genes are given only for firm matches. For some rows the clone size is stated as once, few or many, or as a class when expanded; others skip it.

>TRBJ2-3|once|TRBV5-1|NA
TGCGCCAGCAGCTCAGGGGTTAGCGGGTCAGATACGCAGTATTTT
CASSSGVSGSDTQYF
>TRBJ1-1|NA|TRBV2|NA
TGTGCCACCCGACAGATAAACACTGAAGCTTTCTTT
CATRQINTEAFF
>TRBJ1-1|NA|TRBV4-2|TRBD1
TGTGCCAGCAGCCAAGAAGGGGGCAGGGTAAACACTGAAGCTTTCTTT
CASSQEGGRVNTEAFF
>TRBJ1-2|NA|TRBV3-1/TRBV3-2|TRBD1
TGTGCCAGCAGCCAACCGCCCGGGACAGAGCTATTCTATGGCTACACCTTC
CASSQPPGTELFYGYTF
>TRBJ1-5|once|TRBV4-1|NA
TGCGCCAGCAGCCAAGAATTGATACAGTTTAACTATCAGCCCCAGCATTTT
CASSQELIQFNYQPQHF
>TRBJ2-6|NA|TRBV9|NA
TGTGCCAGCAGCCCCAGGGGTCGCTCTGGGGCCAACGTCCTGACTTTC
CASSPRGRSGANVLTF
>TRBJ2-3|NA|TRBV30|TRBD2
TGTGCCTGGAGTGTACTAGCGGGAGCAACAGATACGCAGTATTTT
CAWSVLAGATDTQYF
>TRBJ1-2|NA|TRBV20-1|NA
TGCAGTGCTAGTGTGCCCGAGGGTTATTATGGCTACACCTTC
CSASVPEGYYGYTF
>TRBJ2-1|NA|TRBV6-5|TRBD2
TGTGCCAGCAGATTAGCGGGGGGGCAGTACAATGAGCAGTTCTTC
CASRLAGGQYNEQFF
>TRBJ2-2|NA|TRBV4-3|NA
TGCGCCAGCAGCCAAGAATTACCGGCACCCGCGAACACCGGGGAGCTGTTTTTT
CASSQELPAPANTGELFF
>TRBJ1-5|NA|TRBV3-1/TRBV3-2|TRBD1
TGTGCCAGCAGCCCCGGGGACAGGGCAATTATGGGCAATCAGCCCCAGCATTTT
CASSPGDRAIMGNQPQHF
>TRBJ2-7|NA|TRBV4-2|TRBD1
TGTGCCAGCAGCCCCCCGGGACAGGGGGCCTACGAGCAGTACTTC
CASSPPGQGAYEQYF
>TRBJ1-6|NA|TRBV7-9|NA
TGTGCCAGCACCATGGACAGCCAGTCACCCCTCCACTTT
CASTMDSQSPLHF
>TRBJ1-6|NA|TRBV2|NA
TGTGCCAGCACCCTGGAGGGGGACTATAATTCACCCCTCCACTTT
CASTLEGDYNSPLHF
>TRBJ2-3|NA|TRBV18|TRBD2
TGTGCCAGCTCACCTGGGCTAGCGGGGGGCCCAGATACGCAGTATTTT
CASSPGLAGGPDTQYF
>TRBJ1-6|NA|TRBV7-2|NA
TGTGCCAGCAGCTTAGCACCCAGTTCACCCCTCCACTTT
CASSLAPSSPLHF
>TRBJ2-7|NA|TRBV27|TRBD2
TGTGCCAGCAAGACTAGCGGGGTAATCTACGAGCAGTACTTC
CASKTSGVIYEQYF
>TRBJ1-1|NA|TRBV30|NA
TGTGCCTGGAGTTCCTCCGATGGGGACACTGAAGCTTTCTTT
CAWSSSDGDTEAFF
>TRBJ1-6|once|TRBV11-2|TRBD1
TGTGCCAGCAGCCGAGGACAGGGGGAGTCACCCCTCCACTTT
CASSRGQGESPLHF
>TRBJ1-3|NA|TRBV5-1|TRBD1
TGCGCCAGCTCGACAGGGGACGGAAACACCATATATTTT
CASSTGDGNTIYF
>TRBJ2-1|NA|TRBV5-4|NA
TGTGCCAGCAGCTCGGGGGAAAGCTCCTACAATGAGCAGTTCTTC
CASSSGESSYNEQFF
>TRBJ2-1|few|TRBV19|TRBD1
TGTGCCAGTAGTAACAGGGGAGATGAGCAGTTCTTC
CASSNRGDEQFF
>TRBJ2-7|NA|TRBV7-9|TRBD2
TGTGCCAGCAGGTCGACTAGCGGGATCGAGAGCTCCTACGAGCAGTACTTC
CASRSTSGIESSYEQYF
>TRBJ2-1|NA|TRBV7-2|NA
TGTGCCAGCAGCTGGTACAATGAGCAGTTCTTC
CASSWYNEQFF
>TRBJ2-7|NA|TRBV7-2|NA
TGTGCCAGCAGCTTTGGGGGCATCGAGCAGTACTTC
CASSFGGIEQYF
>TRBJ1-2|NA|TRBV5-4|NA
TGTGCCAGCAGAGAAACGGATAGGGACGGTAACTATGGCTACACCTTC
CASRETDRDGNYGYTF